This T cell receptor beta chain was found in a study of cytomegalovirus exposure and HLA in healthy donors. This clone was counted only a few times. CDR3 length: 14 amino acids. Trimming pared 8 bases from V and 6 bases from J, leaving 17 bases between. CDR1 ENHRY and CDR2 SYGVKD come from the germline V gene. PCR involved 60 Vbeta and 13 Jbeta primers. Sequencing was performed with immunoSEQ multiplex PCR; in TCRdb, only in-frame clones are kept and a portion is missing. The repertoire has about 150,000 clones, around four fifths of them found once; the top ten carry approximately 4.3%. Sequencing used PBMCs. The rearrangement joins TRBV10-3 to TRBJ2-1, with D possibly matching TRBD1 (5 bases). The TCR sequence derives from a man aged 25 to 45 in good health. The CDR3 nucleotides read TGTGCCATCGGGGCTCCCGTTACCCCCAATGAGCAGTTCTTC. Amino acids: CAIGAPVTPNEQFF.